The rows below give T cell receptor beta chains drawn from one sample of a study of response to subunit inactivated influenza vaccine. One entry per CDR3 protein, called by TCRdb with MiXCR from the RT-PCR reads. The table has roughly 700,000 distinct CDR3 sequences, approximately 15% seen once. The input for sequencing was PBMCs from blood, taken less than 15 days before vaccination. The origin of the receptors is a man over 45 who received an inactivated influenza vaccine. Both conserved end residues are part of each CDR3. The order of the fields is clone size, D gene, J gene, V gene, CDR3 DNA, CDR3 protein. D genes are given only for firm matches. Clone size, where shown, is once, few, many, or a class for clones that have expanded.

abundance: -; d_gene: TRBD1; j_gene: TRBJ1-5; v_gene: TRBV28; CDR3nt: TGTGCCAGCAGCCCCCAACCGGGACAGGGGTTCGGTCAGCCCCAGCATTTT; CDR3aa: CASSPQPGQGFGQPQHF
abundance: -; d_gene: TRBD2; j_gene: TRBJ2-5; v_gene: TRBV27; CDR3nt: TGTGCCAGCAGTTCGTCTAGCGGGGGTCAAGAGACCCAGTACTTC; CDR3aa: CASSSSSGGQETQYF
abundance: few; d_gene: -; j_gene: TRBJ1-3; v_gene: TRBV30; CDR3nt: TGTGCCTGGATGACGGAGCGCCTCTCTGGAAACACCATATATTTT; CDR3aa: CAWMTERLSGNTIYF
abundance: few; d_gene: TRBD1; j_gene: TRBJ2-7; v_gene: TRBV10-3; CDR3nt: TGTGCCATCAGTGAGTCGGTGCAGGGGGCCTACGAGCAGTACTTC; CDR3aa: CAISESVQGAYEQYF
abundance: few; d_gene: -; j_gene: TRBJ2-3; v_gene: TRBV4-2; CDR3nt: TGTGCCAGCAGCCAAGAAGCCGGGATGAGCCCAGATACGCAGTATTTT; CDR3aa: CASSQEAGMSPDTQYF
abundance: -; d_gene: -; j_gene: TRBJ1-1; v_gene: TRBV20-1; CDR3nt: TGCAGTGCTCCCAATCACGGGGGGGGGACTGAAGCTTTCTTT; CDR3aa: CSAPNHGGGTEAFF
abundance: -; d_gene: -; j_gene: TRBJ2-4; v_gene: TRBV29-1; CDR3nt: TGCAGCGTTGGACCCAGAGCCAAAAACATTCAGTACTTC; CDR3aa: CSVGPRAKNIQYF
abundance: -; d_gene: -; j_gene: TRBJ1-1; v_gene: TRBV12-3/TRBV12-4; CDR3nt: TGTGCCAGCAGTCCCAGGGTAACGTCCGCTGAAGCTTTCTTT; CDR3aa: CASSPRVTSAEAFF
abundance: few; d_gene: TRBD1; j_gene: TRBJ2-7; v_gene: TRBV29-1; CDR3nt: TGCAGCGTCTGTACAGGGGGCTCCTACGAGCAGTACTTC; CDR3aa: CSVCTGGSYEQYF
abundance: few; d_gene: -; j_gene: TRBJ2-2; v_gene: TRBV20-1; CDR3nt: TGCAGTGCTAGAGGGAGCCTGAACACCGGGGAGCTGTTTTTT; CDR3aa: CSARGSLNTGELFF
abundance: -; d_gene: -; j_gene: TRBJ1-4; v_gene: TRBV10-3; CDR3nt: TGTGCCATCAGGGGCAGAGACGGAGAAAAACTGTTTTTT; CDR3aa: CAIRGRDGEKLFF
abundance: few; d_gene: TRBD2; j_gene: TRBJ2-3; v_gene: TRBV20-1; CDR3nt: TGCAGTGCTAGAGGGTGGTCGAGGAGCGGGGGGGCAGATACGCAGTATTTT; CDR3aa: CSARGWSRSGGADTQYF
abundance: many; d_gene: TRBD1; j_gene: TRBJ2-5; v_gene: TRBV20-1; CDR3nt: TGCAGTGCCCCCGGACAGGTTGTGTTAGAGACCCAGTACTTC; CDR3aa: CSAPGQVVLETQYF
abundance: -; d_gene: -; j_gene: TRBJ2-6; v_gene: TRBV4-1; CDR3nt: TGCGCCAGCAGCCAAGAGGGGATCTCTGGGGCCAACGTCCTGACTTTC; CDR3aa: CASSQEGISGANVLTF
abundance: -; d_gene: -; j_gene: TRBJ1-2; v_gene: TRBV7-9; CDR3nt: TGTGCCAGCAGCTTAAAGTTCCGGGACGGTGCCGCCGGCTACACCTTC; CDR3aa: CASSLKFRDGAAGYTF
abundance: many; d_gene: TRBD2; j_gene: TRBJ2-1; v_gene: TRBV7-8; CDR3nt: TGTGCCAGCAGCTTAGCTCGTAGGCTAGCGGGCTCCTACAATGAGCAGTTCTTC; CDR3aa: CASSLARRLAGSYNEQFF
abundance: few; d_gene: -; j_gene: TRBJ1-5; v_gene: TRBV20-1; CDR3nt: TGCAGTGCTAGGGAAACGTATAGCAATCAGCCCCAGCATTTT; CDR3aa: CSARETYSNQPQHF
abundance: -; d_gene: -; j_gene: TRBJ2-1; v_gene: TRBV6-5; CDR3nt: TGTGCCAGCAGTTACTCGGCAGGGAGCTCCTACAATGAGCAGTTCTTC; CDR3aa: CASSYSAGSSYNEQFF